This paragraph reports one TCR beta chain. This clone was seen only once. There is no known antigen for this receptor. No base quality values were provided; no much bigger clone lies one nucleotide off. This sample stems from a study of blood T cell repertoires in COVID-19 (dated by TCRdb to 2020 to 2021). As for the study more broadly: Collaborator samples came from the United States, Italy and Spain and covered acute and convalescent phases of COVID-19. The samples were drawn from two sources: the first 160 participants of the ongoing ImmuneRACE study, and approximately 1,300 subjects contributed by 6 global collaborators. The prospective study material was composed of cDNA or gDNA derived from T cells, B-cell-depleted T cells, or PBMCs. The dataset comprised deeply sampled blood TCRbeta repertoires from subjects exposed to, actively infected with, or recovered from COVID-19. A de-identified subject ID, COVID-19 status, age in years and sex were almost always included in the sample metadata. HLA class I and class II types, where available, came from metadata supplied by the sample provider rather than from assay-based typing. A freely available public database, intended as a resource for researchers studying the immune response to SARS-CoV-2, is where the repertoires were released.

The paper's findings and limits, for the study overall: How much clinical and demographic metadata was included differed by source and by participant, and the metadata was provided uncurated.

The immunoSEQ Assay, a bias-controlled multiplex PCR, was used to amplify TCRbeta CDR3 regions from genomic DNA. Regarding the original processing steps: Nucleated cell counts per sample were estimated from amplification of reference gene primers within the assay. Sequence reads were collapsed and filtered to measure the absolute abundance of every unique TCRbeta CDR3 rearrangement. For each sample, productive Simpson clonality was calculated as the square root of Simpson's diversity index across productive rearrangements. Not all clones reach the TCRdb copy of this immuneACCESS table, which keeps in-frame sequences only. Checked studies attribute under half of the gap to unresolved V genes and leave the rest unexplained. Clone size and the V and J calls come from that table; the DNA yielded D and trimming. In this sample the table shows under 200,000 clones, more than 70% of which occur a single time. Roughly 6% of the sample belongs to the ten largest clones.

Compared with germline, V lacks 5 bases and J lacks 3 bases; bases without a gene match: 13. Based on the germline V gene (reference sequence), the CDR1 and CDR2 sequences are MNHEY and SMNVEV. From cysteine to phenylalanine, the CDR3 is 17 amino acids long. Only the CDR3 DNA stays, 51 bases, in frame from base 1. The collaborating institutions used their own protocols to collect whole blood in K2EDTA tubes. For TCRbeta analysis, collaborators shipped samples in one of three forms: frozen whole blood, isolated PBMCs, or DNA extracted from either of those sample types. The specimen was peripheral blood. Recombination joined TRBV27 with TRBJ1-5; a stretch of 7 junction bases matches TRBD1. This clonotype was obtained from a man aged 40-50 years with active or convalescent COVID-19. The CDR3 region reads CASSPLRSGGNNQPQHF. The DNA reads TGTGCCAGCAGTCCCCTCCGCTCAGGGGGAAACAATCAGCCCCAGCATTTT.